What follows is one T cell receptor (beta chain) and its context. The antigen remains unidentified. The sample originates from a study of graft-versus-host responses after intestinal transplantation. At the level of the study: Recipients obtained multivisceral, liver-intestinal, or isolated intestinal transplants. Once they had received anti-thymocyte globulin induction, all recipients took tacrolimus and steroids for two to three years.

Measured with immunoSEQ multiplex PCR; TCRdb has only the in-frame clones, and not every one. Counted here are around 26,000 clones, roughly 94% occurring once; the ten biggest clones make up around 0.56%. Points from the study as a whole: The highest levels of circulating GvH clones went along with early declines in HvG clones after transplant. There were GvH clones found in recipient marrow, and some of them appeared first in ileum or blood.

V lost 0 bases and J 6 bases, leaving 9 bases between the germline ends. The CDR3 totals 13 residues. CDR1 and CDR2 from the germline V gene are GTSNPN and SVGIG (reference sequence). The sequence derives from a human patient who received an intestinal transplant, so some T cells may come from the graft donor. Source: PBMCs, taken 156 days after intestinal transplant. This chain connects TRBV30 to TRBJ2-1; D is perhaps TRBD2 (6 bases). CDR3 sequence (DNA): TGTGCCTGGAGTGTACTAGCCGCCAATGAGCAGTTCTTC. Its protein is CAWSVLAANEQFF.